A selection of T cell receptor beta chains follows, all from one sample in a study of blood T cell repertoires in COVID-19. The repertoire was sequenced with immunoSEQ multiplex PCR; TCRdb's copy has only in-frame clones and lacks some. The sample shows 30,000 to 35,000 clones, approximately 72% of them seen only once. Material for sequencing was peripheral blood. These receptors all stem from a man older than 75 with acute or convalescent COVID-19. Each CDR3 is given with its conserved first and last residue. The order of the fields is V gene, J gene, CDR3 length, clone size, CDR3 protein. Size values are once, few and many counts, or a class for expanded clones, and some rows have none.

TRBV6-2/TRBV6-3	TRBJ2-6	14	once	CASSQDRGANVLTF
TRBV5-8	TRBJ1-5	15	-	CASSLRVGGNQPQHF
TRBV11-2	TRBJ2-7	14	-	CASSLGDYRYEQYF
TRBV10-3	TRBJ1-5	15	-	CAISEGGISNQPQHF
TRBV6-5	TRBJ2-4	13	once	CASSKRGVDIQYF
TRBV7-3	TRBJ2-2	14	-	CASSWRVDTGELFF
TRBV5-1	TRBJ1-6	16	-	CASSLVGTGENSPLHF
TRBV19	TRBJ1-1	13	few	CASTTDWDSEAFF
TRBV7-2	TRBJ1-4	14	-	CASSQRQANEKLFF
TRBV19	TRBJ1-2	13	-	CASSTTGGAVYTF
TRBV11-2	TRBJ2-3	16	-	CASSLEDRIRTDTQYF
TRBV5-1	TRBJ2-7	14	-	CASSLGGGTYEQYF
TRBV10-1	TRBJ2-1	12	-	CASSPRDNEQFF
TRBV20-1	TRBJ2-1	16	-	CSASHREGSSYNEQFF
TRBV13	TRBJ1-2	12	-	CASSFGRGSYTF
TRBV5-1	TRBJ1-2	13	-	CASSDSFSHGYTF
TRBV4-2	TRBJ2-1	16	-	CASSQDAGVLYNEQFF
TRBV19	TRBJ2-6	16	-	CASSTTQGGGANVLTF
TRBV4-3	TRBJ2-3	17	-	CASSQEFRGGSTDTQYF
TRBV18	TRBJ2-7	14	-	CASAGTGGFHEQYF
TRBV29-1	TRBJ2-3	14	-	CSVGQGSSTDTQYF
TRBV24-1	TRBJ2-7	13	-	CATTGTRSYEQYF
TRBV10-1	TRBJ1-1	14	-	CASSPAGGATEAFF
TRBV6-2/TRBV6-3	TRBJ1-1	12	-	CASSFGNTEAFF
TRBV7-3	TRBJ2-3	14	-	CASSRTSVGDTQYF
TRBV9	TRBJ2-3	14	-	CASSVGLAGDTQYF
TRBV10-3	TRBJ2-1	14	-	CAISGGDSYNEQFF
TRBV6-5	TRBJ1-1	14	-	CASRQGGLYTEAFF
TRBV3-1/TRBV3-2	TRBJ1-3	15	-	CASSQWSGSGNTIYF
TRBV27	TRBJ1-6	15	-	CASSLRQGYPAPLHF
TRBV5-1	TRBJ2-1	14	-	CASSRPEVYNEQFF
TRBV14	TRBJ1-6	17	few	CASSHAAGTASGSPLHF
TRBV2	TRBJ2-7	12	-	CASSGTVYEQYF
TRBV6-6	TRBJ2-5	12	-	CASRQGEETQYF
TRBV5-1	TRBJ2-1	17	-	CASSLGRSGQGLSEQFF
TRBV7-2	TRBJ1-1	15	-	CASSPAPGMNTEAFF
TRBV4-3	TRBJ2-7	16	-	CASSPLWAGGLYEQYF
TRBV5-6	TRBJ2-2	15	-	CASSPGTVNTGELFF
TRBV9	TRBJ2-6	18	-	CASSGRDNINSGANVLTF
TRBV27	TRBJ2-7	15	-	CASSLSRQGPYEQYF
TRBV7-9	TRBJ2-5	16	once	CASTTSVTGGLETQYF
TRBV10-3	TRBJ2-1	17	-	CAISERVAGGGVNEQFF
TRBV4-1	TRBJ1-3	15	-	CASSQGGDRGNTIYF
TRBV7-9	TRBJ1-1	15	many	CASSSLGGGEAEAFF
TRBV12-5	TRBJ2-7	15	-	CASGLGGKSSYEQYF
TRBV6-5	TRBJ1-1	14	-	CASRLDGTSHEAFF
TRBV5-5	TRBJ2-3	13	-	CASSAGNTDTQYF
TRBV4-1	TRBJ2-2	18	-	CASSQDPAGGPRTGELFF
TRBV12-5	TRBJ1-1	15	once	CASGSRTTSNTEAFF
TRBV11-2	TRBJ2-1	15	-	CASSLVGGAGSEQFF
TRBV25-1	TRBJ1-4	13	-	CASSDPRAGKLFF
TRBV4-3	TRBJ1-5	18	once	CASINRVQGAVSNQPQHF
TRBV24-1	TRBJ1-3	19	-	CATRLWTAFPLSSGNTIYF
TRBV2	TRBJ2-1	13	once	CASSDRGVNEQFF
TRBV6-5	TRBJ1-2	14	-	CASLSRTGRNGYTF
TRBV12-1	TRBJ2-7	16	-	CASSFEVAGGLYEQYF